This TCR beta chain was sequenced for a study of CD8 T cells in Susac syndrome. Points from the study as a whole: The study's TCR sequencing and HLA analysis drew on a certain number of individuals. That number was acknowledged as relatively small.

About this clonotype: Its antigen is unknown.

RNA amounts of roughly 0.5 to 1 ug underwent reverse transcription with random hexamers. Across 54 Vbeta and 13 Jbeta, TCR beta CDR3 was amplified with immunoSEQ multiplex PCR. TCRdb re-analysed the immunoSEQ multiplex PCR reads in MiXCR, keeping a single row per CDR3 protein. The sample includes approximately 230,000 distinct CDR3 sequences, around 93% of them seen just once. Germline lookup yields CDR1 PRHDT and CDR2 FYEKMQ (reference sequence). The CDR3 contains 13 residues. Trimming removed 5 bases from V and 6 bases from J, with 11 bases in between. The sequence was obtained from a human donor with multiple sclerosis. The gene calls are TRBV13 and TRBJ1-5, with D possibly being TRBD1 (6 bases). Input material: CD4+ T cells from PBMCs. This CDR3 is CASSLDSRQPQHF. DNA of the CDR3: TGTGCCAGCAGCCTGGACAGTCGTCAGCCCCAGCATTTT. The variable domain in full, with the rest retrieved from reference TRBV13 and TRBJ1-5, is AAGVIQSPRHLIKEKRETATLKCYPIPRHDTVYWYQQGPGQDPQFLISFYEKMQSDKGSIPDRFSAQQFSDYHSELNMSSLELGDSALYFCASSLDSRQPQHFGDGTRLSIL.